Listed here is a single T cell receptor beta chain. This specimen comes from a study of T-cell memory formation after mild COVID-19. V trimming: 3 bases; J trimming: 2 bases; junction bases outside the gene matches: 3. The CDR3 runs 13 residues. Germline V lookup: CDR1 DFQATT, CDR2 SNEGSKA (reference sequence). MiXCR, run by TCRdb on the 5' RACE reads, gives a single entry per CDR3 protein. The sample shows some 320,000 distinct CDR3 sequences, less than 20% of them seen only once. The chain has TRBV20-1 and TRBJ2-7, with 8 bases identical to TRBD1. Sequenced input: PBMCs or a T cell subset sorted from them (not recorded which). The receptor was derived from a man between 18 and 35 years old who had mild COVID-19 (a few samples of this study predate the infection). Cell type and time point are not known. Written as DNA, the CDR3 is TGCAGTGCTAGTTCGACAGGGGCCTACGAGCAGTACGTC. Protein: CSASSTGAYEQYV.